Shown below are 18 T cell receptor beta chains from a single sample sequenced in a study of molecular identifiers for immune sequencing clone quantification. TCRdb reanalysed the PCR reads using MiXCR and keeps one entry per CDR3 protein. This sample yields tens of thousands of distinct CDR3 sequences, of which roughly 25% are seen a single time; less than 0.85% belongs to the top ten. The material sequenced was naive CD8+ T cells from blood, with Jurkat cell RNA spiked in. As for subset: FACS-sorted CD8+CD4-CCR7+CD45RA+ naive T cells. All receptors derive from a human donor in good health. Some libraries in this study had Jurkat cell RNA spiked in.

The CDR3 nucleotides are TGTGCCAGCAGCCCATCGACTAGCGGGTACAATGAGCAGTTCTTC. Amino acid sequence: CASSPSTSGYNEQFF. The V call is TRBV11-2, the J call TRBJ2-1, with 10 bases fitting TRBD2. The germline V gene has CDR1 SGHAT and CDR2 FQNNGV. The CDR3 spans 15 residues. V shed 5 bases, J shed 4 bases, and the junction held 5 bases outside the gene matches.

This clonotype was counted many times. The chain recombines TRBV4-1 with TRBJ2-6; TRBD2 is a possible D gene (5 bases). The CDR3 consists of 17 residues. CDR1 and CDR2 (germline): MGHRA, YSYEKL. The V end lost 5 bases, the J end lost 0 bases, and 14 bases lay between the germline ends. DNA for the CDR3: TGCGCCAGCAGCTTGCCTGGACTGAGCTCTGGGGCCAACGTCCTGACTTTC. Its protein product is CASSLPGLSSGANVLTF.

This clonotype has more than one count but fewer than ten. The chain recombines TRBV7-9 with TRBJ2-5; TRBD2 matches 11 bases. J gave up 3 bases and V 5 bases, and 8 bases lay outside the gene matches. CDR1 and CDR2 from the germline V gene are SEHNR and FQNEAQ (reference sequence). This CDR3 contains 16 residues. CDR3 sequence (DNA): TGTGCCAGCAGCACTCACGTAGCGGGAGGGGAAGAGACCCAGTACTTC. Residues: CASSTHVAGGEETQYF.

This clonotype was seen many times. The CDR3 region is CASSQEGLYEQYF. The CDR3 DNA is TGTGCCAGCAGCCAAGAAGGCCTCTACGAGCAGTACTTC. The J gene is TRBJ2-7, the V gene TRBV4-2; D is uncertain. This CDR3 is 13 amino acids long. In germline, CDR1 is LGHNA, CDR2 YNFKEQ. The germline V and J ends were trimmed by 0 bases and 3 bases, with 6 bases remaining between them.

Only one count was recorded for this clonotype. The genes are TRBV7-2 and TRBJ2-7, with D perhaps matching TRBD1 or TRBD2 (6 bases each). This CDR3 contains 15 residues. V was shortened by 8 bases and J by 3 bases, with 20 bases between the two germline ends. Germline-derived CDR1 and CDR2 are SGHTA and FQGNSA. CDR3 protein: CASGEAQGTFYEQYF. In DNA form, the CDR3 reads TGTGCCAGCGGCGAAGCCCAGGGGACTTTCTACGAGCAGTACTTC.

This clonotype showed up many times. The CDR3 region is CASSYTSGGPDTQYF. CDR3 DNA: TGTGCCAGCAGTTACACTAGCGGGGGGCCAGATACGCAGTATTTT. The rearrangement uses TRBV6-5 and TRBJ2-3; 12 bases line up with TRBD2. Germline CDR1 reads MNHEY; CDR2 reads SVGAGI. The CDR3 covers 15 residues. After removal of 2 bases from V and 4 bases from J, the junction contained 1 base not matched to a gene.

To note about this clonotype: At one boundary the junction diverges from the germline segment, which might be a read error. V is TRBV6-1 and J is TRBJ2-5, with D possibly called TRBD1 or TRBD2 (5 bases each). From germline, CDR1 is MNHNS and CDR2 SASEGT. This CDR3 has 14 amino acids. CDR3 region: CASSEDDVGEPQSF. CDR3 DNA sequence: TGTGCCAGCAGTGAAGACGACGTAGGGGAGCCCCAGTCCTTC.

This clonotype came up a few times. The gene calls are TRBV20-1 and TRBJ2-7; 10 nucleotides align to TRBD2. The junction had 17 bases not matched to a gene; V was cut back by 0 bases and J by 9 bases. The CDR3 consists of 17 residues. Germline CDR1 DFQATT, CDR2 SNEGSKA (reference sequence). The CDR3 region has the DNA TGCAGTGCTAGAGATTCCCTCTCTAGCGGGGGCCTCGACGGGCAGTACTTC. Translating gives CSARDSLSSGGLDGQYF.

Only a few counts were recorded for this clonotype. V gene TRBV28 combines with J gene TRBJ2-1; no clear D gene. V was pared by 2 bases and J by 10 bases, with 9 bases between. This CDR3 is 12 amino acids long. Germline V gene lookup returns CDR1 MDHEN and CDR2 SYDVKM. The DNA of the CDR3 is TGTGCCAGCAGTTTAGACGCTTGGGAGCAGTTCTTC. Translation: CASSLDAWEQFF.

This clonotype was detected many times. The chain has TRBV29-1 and TRBJ2-7; possibly TRBD2 for D (5 bases). Germline V gene lookup returns CDR1 SQVTM and CDR2 ANQGSEA. Trimming shortened V by 6 bases and J by 0 bases, and 15 bases separated the two germline ends. The CDR3 totals 14 residues. The chain's CDR3 is CSVLEERSSYEQYF. The CDR3 DNA reads as TGCAGCGTGCTGGAGGAGCGAAGCTCCTACGAGCAGTACTTC.

The chain has TRBV6-5 and TRBJ1-5; 7 positions agree with TRBD1. The DNA matches TRBJ2-3 better at its end, which makes the J call doubtful. The CDR3 spans 14 residues. Germline V CDR1 and CDR2: MNHEY, SVGAGI. For the CDR3, the DNA is TGTGCCAGCAGTGACAGGGCACCTAATCAGCCCCAGTATTTT. This translates into CASSDRAPNQPQYF.

This clonotype was detected many times. J is TRBJ1-1 and V is TRBV7-9; maybe TRBD1 (5 bases). The V end was cut by 1 base, the J end by 10 bases, with 16 bases between. The CDR3 length is 14 residues. CDR1 is SEHNR and CDR2 is FQNEAQ in the germline V gene (reference sequence). CDR3 loop: CASSLGGGEALAFF. The CDR3 coding sequence is TGTGCCAGCAGCTTAGGAGGAGGGGAGGCCCTAGCTTTCTTT. Combining the CDR3 with reference TRBV7-9 and TRBJ1-1 gives the whole variable domain DTGVSQNPRHKITKRGQNVTFRCDPISEHNRLYWYRQTLGQGPEFLTYFQNEAQLEKSRLLSDRFSAERPKGSFSTLEIQRTEQGDSAMYLCASSLGGGEALAFFGQGTRLTVV.

This chain connects TRBV10-3 to TRBJ2-3; D remains ambiguous. Germline assignment: CDR1 ENHRY and CDR2 SYGVKD. With 2 bases removed from V and 0 bases from J, the gap between germline ends came to 6 bases. This CDR3 contains 14 residues. CDR3 sequence: CAISEQRSTDTQYF. In DNA form, the CDR3 reads TGTGCCATCAGTGAGCAGAGAAGCACAGATACGCAGTATTTT.

Points on this clonotype: A much bigger clone sits one base away, suggesting this may be a read error. The chain has TRBV20-1 and TRBJ2-7, with 9 bases lining up with TRBD1. J was trimmed by 3 bases and V by 1 base; bases with no gene match: 10. The CDR3 is 16 amino acids. CDR1 is DFQATT and CDR2 is SNEGSKA in the germline V gene (reference sequence). The CDR3 region has the DNA TGCAGTGCTAGAGGTACAGGGGGCGCGTACAGCTACGAGCAGTACTTC. This encodes CSARGTGGAYSYEQYF.

This clonotype was seen many times. The V call is TRBV3-1, the J call TRBJ2-5, with D possibly being TRBD1 or TRBD2 (5 bases each). The germline V gene encodes CDR1 LGHDT and CDR2 YNNKEL (reference sequence). The CDR3 covers 13 residues. V was shortened by 5 bases and J by 4 bases, with 11 bases between the two germline ends. CDR3 in amino acids: CASSDGTAETQYF. The CDR3 coding sequence is TGTGCCAGCAGCGATGGGACGGCAGAGACCCAGTACTTC.

With regard to this clonotype: A read error may explain this, as a much larger clone is one base away. This chain connects TRBV27 to TRBJ2-7; 7 bases map to TRBD1. This CDR3 comprises 13 residues. Germline V gene sequence: CDR1 MNHEY, CDR2 SMNVEV (reference sequence). The CDR3 sequence: CASSIIQGYAQYF. The CDR3 DNA follows: TGTGCCAGCAGTATAATACAGGGGTACGCGCAGTACTTC.

This clonotype occurred a few times. This rearrangement joins TRBV4-1 to TRBJ1-1; D gene unclear. V was pared by 1 base and J by 0 bases, with 12 bases between. The germline V gene has CDR1 MGHRA and CDR2 YSYEKL. The CDR3 loop spans 16 amino acids. CDR3 amino acids: CASSQGHGSLNTEAFF. Written as DNA, the CDR3 is TGCGCCAGCAGCCAAGGTCATGGCAGCCTGAACACTGAAGCTTTCTTT.

J is TRBJ2-3 and V is TRBV25-1, with a weak D call TRBD2 (5 bases). Trimming removed 5 bases from V and 4 bases from J, with 19 bases in between. The germline V gene has CDR1 MGHDK and CDR2 SYGVNS. There are 16 residues in the CDR3. CDR3: CASSQIRRAGADTQYF. CDR3 DNA: TGTGCCAGCAGTCAAATCCGACGGGCGGGCGCAGATACGCAGTATTTT.